A single sample gave rise to the 15 T cell receptor beta chains below, sequenced in a study of human T cells and chemical hapten exposure. TCRdb redid the calling of the RACE reads with MiXCR, one entry per CDR3 protein. The data show 250,000 or so distinct CDR3 sequences, roughly 8% seen once. Time point in this sample: pre-sensitization, week 0. Treatment denoted: therapeutic diphenylcyclopropenone sensitization with weekly scalp DPC. The sample in question was whole blood, obtained in connection with sensitization to the hapten diphenylcyclopropenone (DPC). These receptors all come from a man younger than 30 with alopecia areata. Some clones in this sample may be carry-over from other donors' samples.

This chain connects TRBV29-1 to TRBJ2-6; D remains unclear. Germline CDR1 SQVTM, CDR2 ANQGSEA. The CDR3 is 14 residues long. With 5 bases removed from V and 0 bases from J, the gap between germline ends came to 8 bases. This CDR3 is CSVPTSSGANVLTF. The CDR3 coding sequence is TGCAGCGTTCCTACAAGCTCTGGGGCCAACGTCCTGACTTTC.

CDR3 sequence (DNA): TGTGCCAGCAGCTTAGAGGCCGGGGCATCCGAGCAGTACTTC. Its protein is CASSLEAGASEQYF. The V call is TRBV7-9, the J call TRBJ2-7; TRBD1 or TRBD2 may be the D gene (5 bases each). The CDR3 contains 14 residues. Germline CDR1 is SEHNR and CDR2 is FQNEAQ (reference sequence). The V gene lost 1 base and the J gene lost 6 bases, with 13 bases spanning the gap.

This clonotype was detected a few times. The V gene is TRBV5-1, the J gene TRBJ1-4; D not resolved. V was shortened by 4 bases and J by 3 bases, with 10 bases between the two germline ends. This CDR3 contains 14 residues. CDR1 is SGHRS and CDR2 is YFSETQ in the germline V gene. The CDR3 loop is CASSPPWANEKLFF. The CDR3, as DNA: TGCGCCAGCAGCCCCCCATGGGCTAATGAAAAACTGTTTTTT.

This clonotype was picked up many times. Written as DNA, the CDR3 is TGCAGCGTTGGGGATGACAGGGAGGAGGACTACGAGCAGTACTTC. Translated, it gives CSVGDDREEDYEQYF. This rearrangement joins TRBV29-1 to TRBJ2-7; D might be TRBD1 (7 bases). Germline V gene sequence: CDR1 SQVTM, CDR2 ANQGSEA. The CDR3 totals 15 residues. Between the trimmed V and J ends, which lost 4 bases and 3 bases, there was a span of 19 bases.

This clonotype was seen a few times. This chain links TRBV28 with TRBJ2-5, with 8 positions matching TRBD2. CDR1 and CDR2 (germline): MDHEN, SYDVKM. CDR3 size: 15 residues. The V segment lost 4 bases and the J segment 5 bases; nucleotides outside the gene matches: 9. The CDR3 spells CASSSIGLAIETQYF. The CDR3, as DNA: TGTGCCAGCAGTTCCATAGGACTAGCCATTGAGACCCAGTACTTC.

This clonotype was detected ten times or more. The J gene is TRBJ1-1, the V gene TRBV6-2 or TRBV6-3; no clear D gene. The CDR3 sequence is 13 residues long. V was shortened by 7 bases and J by 3 bases, with 12 bases between the two germline ends. Germline-derived CDR1 and CDR2 are MNHEY and SVGEGT. The CDR3 sequence is CASTLTGYTEAFF. Here the CDR3 DNA reads TGTGCCAGCACCCTAACGGGCTACACTGAAGCTTTCTTT.

V and J are TRBV11-1 and TRBJ2-1; D ambiguous. Trimming pared 1 base from V and 1 base from J, leaving 11 bases between. Germline V gene sequence: CDR1 SGHAT, CDR2 FQDESV (reference sequence). The length of the CDR3 is 16 residues. The CDR3 DNA is TGTGCCAGCAGCTTAGGTTTCGGCGGTTCCTACAATGAGCAGTTCTTC. Encoded protein: CASSLGFGGSYNEQFF.

This clonotype was counted between two and nine times. The rearrangement joins TRBV27 to TRBJ2-6; maybe TRBD1 (6 bases). CDR1 and CDR2 (germline): MNHEY, SMNVEV (reference sequence). Trimming removed 3 bases from V and 0 bases from J, with 15 bases in between. This CDR3 comprises 18 residues. The CDR3 loop reads CASSFGTGPSSGANVLTF. CDR3 sequence (DNA): TGTGCCAGCAGTTTCGGAACAGGGCCAAGCTCTGGGGCCAACGTCCTGACTTTC.

The chain uses TRBV5-1 and TRBJ1-1; D ambiguous. The V end lost 0 bases, the J end lost 1 base, and 4 bases lay between the germline ends. The CDR3 has 13 residues. Germline assignment: CDR1 SGHRS and CDR2 YFSETQ. The CDR3 loop reads CASSLAKNTEAFF. The CDR3 DNA follows: TGCGCCAGCAGCTTGGCCAAGAACACTGAAGCTTTCTTT.

This chain links TRBV5-4 with TRBJ2-5; D uncertain. Trimming removed 1 base from V and 5 bases from J, with 6 bases in between. Germline CDR1 is SGHNT and CDR2 is YYREEE (reference sequence). The CDR3 length is 12 residues. This CDR3 reads CASSLSNETQYF. CDR3 nucleotides: TGTGCCAGCAGCTTGAGCAACGAGACCCAGTACTTC.

V gene TRBV4-3 combines with J gene TRBJ2-6, with TRBD2 as a possible D gene (5 bases). CDR3 size: 16 residues. V was trimmed by 0 bases and J by 4 bases, leaving 10 bases between them. Per germline, CDR1 LGHNA and CDR2 YSLEER. In DNA form, the CDR3 reads TGCGCCAGCAGCCAAGATTCCGGGAACGGGGCCAACGTCCTGACTTTC. This encodes CASSQDSGNGANVLTF.

This clonotype was seen many times. The chain combines TRBV12-5 with TRBJ2-5; D unclear. Germline values: CDR1 LGHNT, CDR2 FRNRAP. Trimming left V 0 bases short and J 2 bases short, with 13 bases between. The CDR3 is 16 amino acids. The CDR3 region is CASGLVRPPVQETQYF. The CDR3 nucleotides are TGTGCTAGTGGTTTGGTTCGGCCCCCCGTGCAAGAGACCCAGTACTTC.

CDR3 residues: CASSYQGMTGNTIYF. In nucleotides, the CDR3 is TGTGCCAGCAGTTATCAGGGGATGACTGGAAACACCATATATTTT. The rearrangement links TRBV6-5 to TRBJ1-3; D is perhaps TRBD1 (6 bases). CDR1 MNHEY and CDR2 SVGAGI come from the germline V gene. V gave up 3 bases and J gave up 2 bases, with 11 bases separating them. The CDR3 is 15 amino acids.

This clonotype was seen more than once but under ten times. This chain links TRBV6-2 or TRBV6-3 with TRBJ1-1; D gene uncertain. The CDR3 loop spans 18 amino acids. Germline-derived CDR1 and CDR2 are MNHEY and SVGEGT. With 3 bases removed from V and 3 bases from J, the gap between germline ends came to 23 bases. CDR3 sequence reads: CASSYDGVPDGRDTEAFF. The DNA of the CDR3 is TGTGCCAGCAGTTATGATGGGGTCCCGGACGGGAGGGACACTGAAGCTTTCTTT.

This clonotype has more than one count but fewer than ten. This sequence joins TRBV7-2 and TRBJ1-5, with D possibly matching TRBD1 (5 bases). The CDR3 runs 15 residues. Trimming removed 3 bases from V and 3 bases from J, with 12 bases in between. Germline V gene data show CDR1 as SGHTA and CDR2 as FQGNSA. Written as DNA, the CDR3 is TGTGCCAGCAGCTTTGGGGCGGGGTTCAATCAGCCCCAGCATTTT. It encodes CASSFGAGFNQPQHF.